What follows are 4 T cell receptor beta chains derived from one specimen sequenced in a study of OX40 agonist ivuxolimab in advanced cancers. The method was immunoSEQ multiplex PCR; TCRdb's version includes in-frame clones alone and lacks a portion of them. The table lists around 84,000 clones, about 92% of them singletons. The sample here was CD4+ or CD8+ T cells sorted from blood, taken in a trial of the OX40 agonist ivuxolimab. These receptors came from an adult with an advanced solid tumor such as melanoma, head and neck, liver or kidney cancer.

CDR3 region: CASSPKTGVGYTF. CDR3 sequence (DNA): TGTGCCAGCAGCCCAAAGACAGGGGTTGGCTACACCTTC. This chain joins TRBV11-3 and TRBJ1-2; 8 nucleotides agree with TRBD1. CDR3 length: 13 residues. From germline, CDR1 is SGHNT and CDR2 YENEEA. J was trimmed by 7 bases and V by 5 bases; bases with no gene match: 6.

The V gene is TRBV23-1, the J gene TRBJ2-2; no definite D call. TRBV23-1 falls under the ORF class, with uncertain function. The CDR3 length is 15 residues. Trimming took off 4 bases at V and 5 bases at J, with 14 bases between the two ends. The DNA for the CDR3 is TGCGCCAGCAGTCCCACCAGGACGGGTACCGGGGAGCTGTTTTTT. Translating gives CASSPTRTGTGELFF.

The rearrangement uses TRBV5-1 and TRBJ2-2; 8 nucleotides line up with TRBD1. V shed 4 bases, J shed 4 bases, and the junction held 3 bases outside the gene matches. Germline V gives CDR1 SGHRS, CDR2 YFSETQ. This CDR3 contains 14 residues. This chain's CDR3 is CASSGTGGTGELFF. CDR3 DNA: TGCGCCAGCAGCGGAACAGGGGGCACCGGGGAGCTGTTTTTT. Combining the CDR3 with reference TRBV5-1 and TRBJ2-2 gives the whole variable domain KAGVTQTPRYLIKTRGQQVTLSCSPISGHRSVSWYQQTPGQGLQFLFEYFSETQRNKGNFPGRFSGRQFSNSRSEMNVSTLELGDSALYLCASSGTGGTGELFFGEGSRLTVL.

The chain has TRBV19 and TRBJ1-2, with D unclear. The V gene's germline CDR1 is LNHDA and CDR2 SQIVND (reference sequence). Trimming pared 3 bases from V and 8 bases from J, leaving 19 bases between. The length of the CDR3 is 15 residues. The CDR3 loop is CASSIGRYLSMGYTF. The DNA for the CDR3 is TGTGCCAGTAGTATCGGGCGTTATTTGTCTATGGGCTACACCTTC. The full variable domain, its missing parts supplied by reference TRBV19 and TRBJ1-2, is DGGITQSPKYLFRKEGQNVTLSCEQNLNHDAMYWYRQDPGQGLRLIYYSQIVNDFQKGDIAEGYSVSREKKESFPLTVTSAQKNPTAFYLCASSIGRYLSMGYTFGSGTRLTVV.